The clone carrying this TCR beta chain was seen at least ten times. Its antigen remains unknown. The source of the sample is a study of regulatory T cells in long-lasting Graves disease. Study observations and caveats: Persistent patients shared some 2,500 public clonotypes among themselves. Newly diagnosed patients shared fewer, at more than 750. The study found lower TCR diversity in persistent Graves' patients than in newly diagnosed ones.

Time point defined: newly diagnosed GD, antithyroid drugs for less than 3 months. RNA extracted from PBMCs served as the sequencing template. Relying on iRepertoire HTBI primers and Arm-PCR of CDR3 regions, the team built TCR beta libraries. TCRdb used MiXCR to reprocess the multiplex PCR reads, holding one entry per CDR3 protein. The sample holds a few hundred thousand distinct CDR3 sequences, around 17% seen once. The sample was also reused in another study, on T cells in Graves' hyperthyroidism and ophthalmopathy.

The source of this sequence is a woman under 30 with Graves disease. Specimen: peripheral blood mononuclear cells (PBMCs), collected at new diagnosis, from a patient treated with antithyroid drugs.

The CDR3 reads CASSTRIGTSYNEQFF. As DNA, the CDR3 is TGTGCCAGCAGCACGAGGATAGGGACCTCCTACAATGAGCAGTTCTTC. The chain carries TRBV7-9 and TRBJ2-1; D might be TRBD1 or TRBD2, each matching 5 bases. This CDR3 region has 16 residues. Trimming took off 5 bases at V and 0 bases at J, with 14 bases between the two ends. Germline assignment: CDR1 SEHNR and CDR2 FQNEAQ (reference sequence).